This is a list of T cell receptor beta chains from one sample in a study of tumor-infiltrating lymphocytes in localized non-small cell lung cancer. Sequencing used immunoSEQ multiplex PCR; TCRdb keeps in-frame clones, though not all of them. The data show about 15,000 clones, over 75% seen once. The sequenced material came from lung tumor tissue. Receptor source: a human donor with non-small cell lung cancer. Each CDR3 is given with its conserved first and last residue. Only part of the rows carry a size: once, few, many, or a class if the clone is expanded.

v_gene: TRBV5-1
abundance: once
CDR3aa: CASSFGQGTGYTF

v_gene: TRBV6-6
abundance: few
CDR3aa: CASSFYPQYTEAFF

v_gene: TRBV6-5
abundance: .
CDR3aa: CASSDGTTYEQYF

v_gene: TRBV5-6
abundance: .
CDR3aa: CASSPLFRSYNEQFF

v_gene: TRBV9
abundance: .
CDR3aa: CASSVGLAGVGTTDTQYF

v_gene: TRBV10-1
abundance: few
CDR3aa: CASSAIAGGGWADTQYF

v_gene: TRBV30
abundance: few
CDR3aa: CAWSVQGHYEQYF

v_gene: TRBV9
abundance: .
CDR3aa: CASSHRDRTGAQYF

v_gene: TRBV2
abundance: .
CDR3aa: CASSVFLAMIDF

v_gene: TRBV4-1
abundance: .
CDR3aa: CASSLLGGTNEKLFF

v_gene: TRBV18
abundance: .
CDR3aa: CASSLYYSSTDTQYF

v_gene: TRBV9
abundance: .
CDR3aa: CASSVADHTGELFF

v_gene: TRBV2
abundance: .
CDR3aa: CASSSTAELLNEKLFF

v_gene: TRBV2
abundance: .
CDR3aa: CASSAVAGGQPQHF

v_gene: TRBV11-2
abundance: .
CDR3aa: CASSPRLSQETQYF

v_gene: TRBV7-9
abundance: .
CDR3aa: CASSLGSQDGETQYF

v_gene: TRBV6-5
abundance: few
CDR3aa: CASSYWLGNTGELFF

v_gene: TRBV19
abundance: .
CDR3aa: CASSLHPGIDTEAFF

v_gene: TRBV9
abundance: .
CDR3aa: CASSAREGGEETQYF

v_gene: TRBV28
abundance: medium-sized
CDR3aa: CASSLGSGGTGETQYF

v_gene: TRBV2
abundance: .
CDR3aa: CASSVSGEQYF

v_gene: TRBV2
abundance: .
CDR3aa: CASSEEGVGGYTF

v_gene: TRBV7-9
abundance: few
CDR3aa: CASSLPVAGGETQYF

v_gene: TRBV29-1
abundance: .
CDR3aa: CSASTTGTGAKEQYF

v_gene: TRBV6-5
abundance: once
CDR3aa: CASRPLGPYGYTF

v_gene: TRBV5-1
abundance: .
CDR3aa: CASSPEGDTGELFF

v_gene: TRBV30
abundance: .
CDR3aa: CAWSQTSDEQYF

v_gene: TRBV27
abundance: .
CDR3aa: CASIPGGPANEQFF

v_gene: TRBV19
abundance: .
CDR3aa: CASSISENSYNEQFF

v_gene: TRBV7-2
abundance: .
CDR3aa: CASSLRGTGHQETQYF

v_gene: TRBV4-3
abundance: few
CDR3aa: CASSHAGFTGELFF

v_gene: TRBV6-4
abundance: .
CDR3aa: CASSDLGRPYEQYF

v_gene: TRBV27
abundance: few
CDR3aa: CASSLSANYGYTF

v_gene: TRBV18
abundance: .
CDR3aa: CASSRVASTDTQYF

v_gene: TRBV27
abundance: .
CDR3aa: CASSGTGAKLSYEQYF

v_gene: TRBV7-6
abundance: .
CDR3aa: CASSTVEGAEAFF

v_gene: TRBV29-1
abundance: .
CDR3aa: CSANRGGTGELFF

v_gene: TRBV6-6
abundance: .
CDR3aa: CASSYLGQGAFF

v_gene: TRBV28
abundance: .
CDR3aa: CASHPQGRTRNQPQHF

v_gene: TRBV7-7
abundance: .
CDR3aa: CASSAWIVPQSRANVLTF

v_gene: TRBV7-9
abundance: .
CDR3aa: CASVQLGAAGNTIYF

v_gene: TRBV4-3
abundance: .
CDR3aa: CASSQRMPPQVGEQFF

v_gene: TRBV29-1
abundance: .
CDR3aa: CSVSTTALYGYTF

v_gene: TRBV19
abundance: .
CDR3aa: CATRTSGVAKNIQYF

v_gene: TRBV28
abundance: .
CDR3aa: CASSILTGQSYNEQFF

v_gene: TRBV29-1
abundance: once
CDR3aa: CSVDTAKSTEAFF

v_gene: TRBV10-2
abundance: .
CDR3aa: CAISSSGRTDTQYF

v_gene: TRBV28
abundance: .
CDR3aa: CASSFRTEPGQGPPHTF

v_gene: TRBV14
abundance: .
CDR3aa: CASSQDRDYEQYF

v_gene: TRBV7-9
abundance: .
CDR3aa: CASRSRQFHEQYF

v_gene: TRBV14
abundance: .
CDR3aa: CASSQLTQGNTEAFF

v_gene: TRBV6-1
abundance: .
CDR3aa: CATLPDRGRNYGYTF

v_gene: TRBV29-1
abundance: .
CDR3aa: CSVEVRFGSYNEQFF

v_gene: TRBV7-7
abundance: .
CDR3aa: CASSLAPPDTQYF

v_gene: TRBV30
abundance: .
CDR3aa: CAWRTTSGLSYEQYF

v_gene: TRBV27
abundance: once
CDR3aa: CASSLSMAGGVYEQYF

v_gene: TRBV7-2
abundance: .
CDR3aa: CASSRLSGRTYNEQFF